The sequence of this TCR beta chain was determined in a study of TIL therapy for anti-PD-1-resistant metastatic lung cancer. As concerns this clone: The antigen remains unidentified.

V gave up 11 bases and J gave up 6 bases; unmatched junction bases: 4. CDR1 MDHEN and CDR2 SYDVKM come from the germline V gene. The CDR3 extends over 12 amino acids. Study findings and constraints: TIL cultures after expansion showed higher clonality and lower diversity than baseline tumor (median approximately 6% vs 31%).

This was the immunoSEQ v3 assay. Generated by immunoSEQ multiplex PCR, the TCRdb table keeps only in-frame clones and is missing some. This sample has about 50,000 clones; about two thirds occur once, and the top ten carry about 6%. Time point specified: pre-treatment sample, taken before nivolumab and TIL therapy. Pleural nodules or supraclavicular lymph nodes made up most of the excised metastases sampled. The rearrangement joins TRBV28 to TRBJ2-2, with 9 bases aligning to TRBD1. The sequence was obtained from a person between 25 and 80 years old with non-small cell lung cancer. Sequenced here: tumor tissue, sampled at baseline. CDR3 coding DNA: TGTGCCTACAGGACAGGGGCCGGGGAGCTGTTTTTT. Translated, it gives CAYRTGAGELFF.